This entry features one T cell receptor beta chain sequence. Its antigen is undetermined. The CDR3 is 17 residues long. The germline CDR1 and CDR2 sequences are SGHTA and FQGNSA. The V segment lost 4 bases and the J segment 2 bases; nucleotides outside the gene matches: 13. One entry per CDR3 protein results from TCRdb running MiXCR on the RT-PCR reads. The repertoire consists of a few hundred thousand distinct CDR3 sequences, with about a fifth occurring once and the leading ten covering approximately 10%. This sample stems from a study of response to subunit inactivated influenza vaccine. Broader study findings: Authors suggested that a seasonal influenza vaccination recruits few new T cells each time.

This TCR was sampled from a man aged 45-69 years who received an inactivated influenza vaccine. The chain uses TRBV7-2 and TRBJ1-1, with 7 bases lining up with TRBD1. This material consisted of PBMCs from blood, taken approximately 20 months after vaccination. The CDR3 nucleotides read TGTGCCAGCAGCTCAGCCTGGACAGGTTACAGAAACACTGAAGCTTTCTTT. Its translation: CASSSAWTGYRNTEAFF.